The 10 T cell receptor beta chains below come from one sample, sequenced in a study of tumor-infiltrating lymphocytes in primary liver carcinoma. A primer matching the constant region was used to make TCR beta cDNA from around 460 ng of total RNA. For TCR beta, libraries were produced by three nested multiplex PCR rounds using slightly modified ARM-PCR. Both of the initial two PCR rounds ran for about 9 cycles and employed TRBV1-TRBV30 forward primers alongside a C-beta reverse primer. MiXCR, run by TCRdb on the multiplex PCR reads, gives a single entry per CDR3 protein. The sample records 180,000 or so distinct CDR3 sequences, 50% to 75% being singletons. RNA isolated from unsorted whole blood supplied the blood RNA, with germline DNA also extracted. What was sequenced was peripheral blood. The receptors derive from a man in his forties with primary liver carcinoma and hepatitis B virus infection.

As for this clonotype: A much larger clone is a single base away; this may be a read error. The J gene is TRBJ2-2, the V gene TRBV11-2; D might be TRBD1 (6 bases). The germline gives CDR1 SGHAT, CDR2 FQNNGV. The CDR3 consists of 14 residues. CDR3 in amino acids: CASSLGTTTRELFF. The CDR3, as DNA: TGTGCCAGCAGCCTCGGGACAACCACCAGGGAGCTGTTTTTT.

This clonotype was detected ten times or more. CDR3 sequence (DNA): TGTGCCAGCAAAAAGGTTCTGAGCACAGATACGCAGTATTTT. This sequence encodes CASKKVLSTDTQYF. The chain has TRBV12-3 or TRBV12-4 and TRBJ2-3, with unresolved D. The V end was cut by 7 bases, the J end by 0 bases, with 11 bases between. This CDR3 spans 14 amino acids.

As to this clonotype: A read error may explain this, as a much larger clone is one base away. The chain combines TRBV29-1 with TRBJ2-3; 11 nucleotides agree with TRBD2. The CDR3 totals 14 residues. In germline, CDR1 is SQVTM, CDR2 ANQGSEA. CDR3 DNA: TGCATCGTTATAGCGGGAGGGCCCCCAGATACGCAGTATTTT. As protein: CIVIAGGPPDTQYF.

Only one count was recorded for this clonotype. CDR3 DNA sequence: TGTGCCAGCAGTTTCGTGACAGCAATGAACACTGAAGCTTTCTTT. Encoded protein: CASSFVTAMNTEAFF. This sequence joins TRBV12-3 or TRBV12-4 and TRBJ1-1; a weak D match, TRBD1 (5 bases). With 3 bases removed from V and 0 bases from J, the gap between germline ends came to 11 bases. The CDR3 contains 15 residues.

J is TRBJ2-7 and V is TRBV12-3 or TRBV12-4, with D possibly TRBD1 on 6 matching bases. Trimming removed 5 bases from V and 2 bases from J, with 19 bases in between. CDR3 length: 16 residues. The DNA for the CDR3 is TGTGCCAGCAGTCTAAAACAGGAGAGGGGGACCTACGAGCAGTACTTC. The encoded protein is CASSLKQERGTYEQYF.

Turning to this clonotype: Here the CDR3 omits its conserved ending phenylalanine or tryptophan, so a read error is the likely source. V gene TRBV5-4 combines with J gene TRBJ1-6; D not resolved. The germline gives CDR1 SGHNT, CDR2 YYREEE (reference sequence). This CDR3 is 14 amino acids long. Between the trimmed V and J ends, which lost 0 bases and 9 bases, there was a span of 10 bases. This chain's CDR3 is CASSLDLTSSPLHL. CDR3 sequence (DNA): TGTGCCAGCAGCTTGGATCTGACAAGTTCACCCCTCCACTTA.

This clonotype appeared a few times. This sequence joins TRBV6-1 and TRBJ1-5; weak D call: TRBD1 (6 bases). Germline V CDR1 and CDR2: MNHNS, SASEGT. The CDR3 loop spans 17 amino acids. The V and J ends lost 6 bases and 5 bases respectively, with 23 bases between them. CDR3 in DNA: TGTGCCAGCAGCGGTTCGGAGGGGGACCCCCTACATCAGCCCCAGCATTTT. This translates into CASSGSEGDPLHQPQHF.

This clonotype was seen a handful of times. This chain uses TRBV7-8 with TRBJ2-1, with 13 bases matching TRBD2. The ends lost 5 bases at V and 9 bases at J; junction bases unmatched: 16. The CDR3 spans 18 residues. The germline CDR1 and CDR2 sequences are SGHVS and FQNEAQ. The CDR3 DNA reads TGTGCCAGCAGCCCCCGGACTAGCGGGAGTATAGGAGGTGGTGAGCAGTTCTTC. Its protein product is CASSPRTSGSIGGGEQFF.

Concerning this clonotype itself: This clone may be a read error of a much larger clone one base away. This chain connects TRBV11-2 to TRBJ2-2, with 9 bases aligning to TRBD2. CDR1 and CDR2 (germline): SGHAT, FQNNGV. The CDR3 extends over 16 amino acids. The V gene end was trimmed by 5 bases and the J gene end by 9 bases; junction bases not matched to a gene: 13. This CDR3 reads CASSPLSGRSTRELFF. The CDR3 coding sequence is TGTGCCAGCAGCCCATTGAGCGGGAGGTCGACCAGGGAGCTGTTTTTT.

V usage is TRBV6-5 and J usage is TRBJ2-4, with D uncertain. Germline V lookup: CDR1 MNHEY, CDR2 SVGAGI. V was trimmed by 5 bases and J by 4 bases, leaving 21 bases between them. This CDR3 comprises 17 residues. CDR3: CASSPSMRYIAKNIQYF. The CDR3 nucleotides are TGTGCCAGCAGTCCGAGTATGCGCTACATCGCTAAAAACATTCAGTACTTC.